This entry lists 12 T cell receptor beta chains sequenced from one sample in a study of T cells in Graves' hyperthyroidism and ophthalmopathy. It was RNA transcripts that yielded the amplified TCR beta CDR3 regions. The HTBI primer set drove a first-round RT-PCR of the TCR CDR3. TCRdb itself ran the multiplex PCR reads through MiXCR, one entry per CDR3 protein. The sample has about 260,000 distinct CDR3 sequences, less than 30% seen once. Source material: blood. Receptors originate from a man in his forties with Graves' hyperthyroidism that later progressed to Graves' ophthalmopathy.

At least ten counts were recorded for this clonotype. A much larger clone lies a single base off, so this may be a read error. The chain combines TRBV2 with TRBJ1-1, with TRBD1 as a possible D gene (6 bases). V gave up 6 bases and J gave up 3 bases, with 11 bases separating them. Germline V gives CDR1 SNHLY, CDR2 FYNNEI. This CDR3 contains 13 residues. CDR3 nucleotides: TGTGCCAGCAGAGGGGGTTTGGACACTGAAGCTTTCTTT. This encodes CASRGGLDTEAFF.

This clonotype showed up many times. This chain connects TRBV25-1 to TRBJ2-7; 7 nucleotides match TRBD2. The CDR3 totals 17 residues. In germline, CDR1 is MGHDK, CDR2 SYGVNS. J was trimmed by 4 bases and V by 3 bases; bases with no gene match: 15. The CDR3 coding sequence is TGTGCCAGCAGTGAGTGGGAGGGAGGGCCGGAGTCGTACGAGCAGTACTTC. This translates into CASSEWEGGPESYEQYF.

The chain has TRBV6-5 and TRBJ2-7; either TRBD1 or TRBD2 may supply D (6 bases each). Germline-derived CDR1 and CDR2 are MNHEY and SVGAGI. Trimming pared 0 bases from V and 2 bases from J, leaving 14 bases between. The CDR3 extends over 16 amino acids. Here the CDR3 reads CASSYSGGLTPYEQYF. In DNA form, the CDR3 reads TGTGCCAGCAGTTACTCCGGGGGCCTCACCCCCTACGAGCAGTACTTC.

In nucleotides, the CDR3 is TGTGCCAGCAACTCGAGGGGAAGAAGGCTTGGAGAGACCCAGTACTTC. It encodes CASNSRGRRLGETQYF. The chain recombines TRBV14 with TRBJ2-5; D may be TRBD1 or TRBD2 (5 bases each). The V gene's germline CDR1 is SGHDN and CDR2 FVKESK. Trimming left V 7 bases short and J 4 bases short, with 22 bases between. The CDR3 totals 16 residues. Combining the CDR3 with reference TRBV14 and TRBJ2-5 gives the whole variable domain EAGVTQFPSHSVIEKGQTVTLRCDPISGHDNLYWYRRVMGKEIKFLLHFVKESKQDESGMPNNRFLAERTGGTYSTLKVQPAELEDSGVYFCASNSRGRRLGETQYFGPGTRLLVL.

This clonotype was recorded many times. The V call is TRBV5-1, the J call TRBJ2-5; the match to TRBD1 covers 8 bases. This CDR3 is built from 14 residues. Trimming at V came to 4 bases and at J to 1 base, leaving 3 bases not matched to a gene. Germline assignment: CDR1 SGHRS and CDR2 YFSETQ. CDR3 nucleotide sequence: TGCGCCAGCAGCACCGGGACAGGCCAAGAGACCCAGTACTTC. The encoded protein is CASSTGTGQETQYF.

This clonotype was seen many times. The chain combines TRBV12-3 or TRBV12-4 with TRBJ1-5, with TRBD1 as a possible D gene (5 bases). The germline V and J ends were trimmed by 6 bases and 5 bases, with 20 bases remaining between them. This CDR3 has 16 amino acids. The CDR3 coding sequence is TGTGCCAGCAGCCCAGGTGGGACTCTTCGAGATCAGCCCCAGCATTTT. Translated: CASSPGGTLRDQPQHF.

Many counts were recorded for this clonotype. This rearrangement joins TRBV5-1 to TRBJ2-2; TRBD2 matches 8 bases. V was pared by 2 bases and J by 1 base, with 10 bases of the junction left unmatched. The CDR3 totals 18 residues. Per the germline V gene, CDR1 is SGHRS and CDR2 is YFSETQ. The CDR3 DNA reads as TGCGCCAGCAGCTTTTTACTAGCGGACTTGGGGAACACCGGGGAGCTGTTTTTT. Its protein is CASSFLLADLGNTGELFF.

This clonotype was recorded many times. The CDR3 DNA reads as TGTGCCAGCATACGAACCTGGGCCCGGGGAGTGTTCACTGAAGCTTTCTTT. Translated, it gives CASIRTWARGVFTEAFF. The J gene is TRBJ1-1, the V gene TRBV2; D call uncertain. V was clipped by 7 bases and J by 4 bases, with 25 bases between them. CDR1 and CDR2 from the germline V gene are SNHLY and FYNNEI. The CDR3 runs 17 residues.

This clonotype was seen at least ten times. V usage is TRBV7-8 and J usage is TRBJ1-1, with a tentative D call TRBD1 (5 bases). Germline CDR1 reads SGHVS; CDR2 reads FQNEAQ. V was cut by 5 bases and J by 10 bases, with 14 bases left in between. This CDR3 has 12 amino acids. The CDR3 DNA sequence: TGTGCCAGCAGCCTGGGGCAGGGAGGAGCTTTCTTT. This codes for CASSLGQGGAFF.

This chain joins TRBV11-3 and TRBJ1-1; D might be TRBD1 (5 bases). This CDR3 is built from 14 residues. V lost 4 bases and J 3 bases, leaving 12 bases between the germline ends. The germline V gene encodes CDR1 SGHNT and CDR2 YENEEA. The CDR3 bases are TGTGCCAGCAGCTCGTTATTAGGGGACACTGAAGCTTTCTTT. As protein: CASSSLLGDTEAFF.

This rearrangement joins TRBV28 to TRBJ1-1; D remains unclear. The ends were cut back, 10 bases at V and 3 bases at J, with 18 bases in the middle. CDR3 size: 14 residues. Per the germline V gene, CDR1 is MDHEN and CDR2 is SYDVKM. The CDR3 DNA sequence: TGTGCCACGCTGGAAAGGGCTCGGGACACTGAAGCTTTCTTT. It encodes CATLERARDTEAFF.

The chain uses TRBV12-3 or TRBV12-4 and TRBJ2-7; 7 bases line up with TRBD1. This CDR3 spans 13 amino acids. The V gene end was trimmed by 7 bases and the J gene end by 3 bases; junction bases not matched to a gene: 6. CDR3 residues: CASIGDSDYEQYF. Written as DNA, the CDR3 is TGTGCCAGCATAGGGGACAGCGACTACGAGCAGTACTTC.